Following are 31 T cell receptor beta chains from one sample sequenced in a study of blood T cell repertoires in COVID-19. Profiling relied on immunoSEQ multiplex PCR, and the TCRdb table lists in-frame clones only, not all of them. Among 200,000 or so clones listed, approximately 91% were seen once. Specimen: peripheral blood. These receptors originate from a man in his sixties or seventies with active or convalescent COVID-19.

The chain links TRBV15 to TRBJ1-1; D is undetermined. The CDR3 length is 12 residues. In germline, CDR1 is LNHNV, CDR2 YYDKDF (reference sequence). V was pared by 8 bases and J by 5 bases, with 12 bases between. The DNA for the CDR3 is TGTGCCACCCTCGGGGAGTTTACTGAAGCTTTCTTT. Translation: CATLGEFTEAFF.

The J gene is TRBJ2-1, the V gene TRBV5-5; maybe TRBD1 (5 bases). This CDR3 contains 13 residues. CDR1 and CDR2 from the germline V gene are SGHKS and YYEKEE (reference sequence). V lost 2 bases to trimming and J lost 3 bases, with 6 bases between them. The CDR3 DNA reads TGTGCCAGCAGCTTCCAGGGCTACAATGAGCAGTTCTTC. Protein sequence: CASSFQGYNEQFF.

In its sample, this clone was seen once. The chain carries TRBV25-1 and TRBJ1-2, with D perhaps matching TRBD1 (5 bases). Germline V CDR1 and CDR2: MGHDK, SYGVNS. V shed 5 bases and J shed 2 bases, with 9 bases lying between them. This CDR3 has 13 amino acids. The CDR3 bases are TGTGCCAGCAGTAACCACAGGAACTATGGCTACACCTTC. Protein product: CASSNHRNYGYTF.

As DNA, the CDR3 is TGTGCCAGCAGCTTAGCCTATGGCAATGAGCAGTTCTTC. This gives the protein CASSLAYGNEQFF. The rearrangement uses TRBV7-2 and TRBJ2-1; D gene uncertain. The V and J ends lost 0 bases and 6 bases respectively, with 6 bases between them. Per the germline V gene, CDR1 is SGHTA and CDR2 is FQGNSA. The CDR3 extends over 13 amino acids.

This clone was counted once. This sequence joins TRBV6-5 and TRBJ2-5, with 7 bases lining up with TRBD2. The CDR3 contains 15 residues. CDR1 and CDR2 (germline): MNHEY, SVGAGI. With V trimmed by 4 bases and J by 2 bases, 7 bases remained unmatched. This CDR3 reads CASSSLTSQQETQYF. In DNA form, the CDR3 reads TGTGCCAGCAGTTCCCTGACTAGCCAACAAGAGACCCAGTACTTC.

CDR3 in DNA: TGTGCCAGCAGTCCCGCGGGGGGGGATCGGAGCTATGGCTACACCTTC. It encodes CASSPAGGDRSYGYTF. The rearrangement links TRBV27 to TRBJ1-2; D is perhaps TRBD1 (5 bases). This CDR3 is 16 amino acids long. Germline values: CDR1 MNHEY, CDR2 SMNVEV (reference sequence). Trimming pared 5 bases from V and 4 bases from J, leaving 20 bases between.

Here the CDR3 reads CASSFSDRGATNEKLFF. For the CDR3, the DNA is TGTGCCAGCAGCTTCTCGGACAGGGGAGCAACTAATGAAAAACTGTTTTTT. The chain has TRBV9 and TRBJ1-4; 9 bases line up with TRBD1. This CDR3 is built from 17 residues. The ends lost 4 bases at V and 0 bases at J; junction bases unmatched: 7. In germline, CDR1 is SGDLS, CDR2 YYNGEE.

This clone was seen only once. This rearrangement joins TRBV5-1 to TRBJ2-1; D possibly corresponds to TRBD2 (7 bases). Trimming left V 4 bases short and J 2 bases short, with 16 bases between. The CDR3 runs to 16 residues. Germline-derived CDR1 and CDR2 are SGHRS and YFSETQ. As DNA, the CDR3 is TGCGCCAGCAGCGTCTGGGGGGGCAAGGCCTACAATGAGCAGTTCTTC. It yields the protein CASSVWGGKAYNEQFF.

CDR3: CASSQGVGNSPLHF. As DNA, the CDR3 is TGTGCCAGCAGCCAGGGCGTGGGTAATTCACCCCTCCACTTT. The V gene is TRBV11-2, the J gene TRBJ1-6; D is possibly TRBD1 (5 bases). This CDR3 region has 14 residues. Germline loops: CDR1 SGHAT, CDR2 FQNNGV. V dropped 5 bases and J dropped 6 bases, with 11 bases sitting between them.

The chain has TRBV3-1 (or the pseudogene TRBV3-2) and TRBJ2-7, with 9 bases aligning to TRBD1. This CDR3 spans 15 amino acids. Germline V CDR1 and CDR2: LGHDT, YNNKEL (reference sequence). With V trimmed by 1 base and J by 2 bases, 3 bases remained unmatched. CDR3: CASSQADRGPYEQYF. The CDR3, as DNA: TGTGCCAGCAGCCAAGCGGACAGGGGTCCCTACGAGCAGTACTTC.

V is TRBV7-2 and J is TRBJ2-6; 8 positions match TRBD1. Germline CDR1 and CDR2: SGHTA and FQGNSA. CDR3 size: 16 residues. Trimming at V came to 6 bases and at J to 1 base, leaving 5 bases not matched to a gene. CDR3 DNA sequence: TGTGCCAGCAGATGGACAGGGCAGTCTGGGGCCAACGTCCTGACTTTC. It specifies CASRWTGQSGANVLTF.

The CDR3 region has the DNA TGTGCCAGCAGTTACCCTCGAGGGGGGGTGAGAGAGACCCAGTACTTC. Encoded protein: CASSYPRGGVRETQYF. This chain uses TRBV6-2 or TRBV6-3 with TRBJ2-5; tentative D call: TRBD2 (7 bases). CDR3 length equals 16 residues. Trimming removed 2 bases at V and 4 bases at J, with 17 bases between. Germline loops: CDR1 MNHEY, CDR2 SVGEGT.

A remark on this clone: The identical CDR3 is also encoded by other nucleotide sequences in the sample. The chain couples TRBV5-3 to TRBJ2-3; 8 bases are a match to TRBD1. TRBV5-3 has ORF status, its function being uncertain. The J segment lost 4 bases and the V segment lost 4 bases, leaving 5 bases of the junction unmatched. This CDR3 comprises 14 residues. CDR3 in DNA: TGTGCCAGAAGCCTGGCAGGGGGCGCAGATACGCAGTATTTT. Its protein is CARSLAGGADTQYF.

V gene TRBV19 combines with J gene TRBJ2-5; tentative D call: TRBD1 (7 bases). This CDR3 contains 13 residues. Between the trimmed V and J ends, which lost 10 bases and 4 bases, there was a span of 16 bases. Germline CDR1 reads LNHDA; CDR2 reads SQIVND (reference sequence). The CDR3 sequence is CATSSGGRETQYF. The CDR3 bases are TGTGCCACCTCGTCAGGGGGGAGAGAGACCCAGTACTTC. Combining the CDR3 with reference TRBV19 and TRBJ2-5 gives the whole variable domain DGGITQSPKYLFRKEGQNVTLSCEQNLNHDAMYWYRQDPGQGLRLIYYSQIVNDFQKGDIAEGYSVSREKKESFPLTVTSAQKNPTAFYLCATSSGGRETQYFGPGTRLLVL.

The rearrangement uses TRBV11-3 and TRBJ2-7; D perhaps matches TRBD1 (6 bases). This CDR3 has 13 residues. Looked up from germline, CDR1 is SGHNT and CDR2 is YENEEA. Trimming stripped 1 base from V and 3 bases from J, with 7 bases between. The CDR3 reads CASSLVQGYEQYF. In DNA form, the CDR3 reads TGTGCCAGCAGCTTAGTACAGGGCTACGAGCAGTACTTC.

The CDR3 spells CASSDVPPGQFF. The CDR3 region has the DNA TGTGCCAGCAGTGATGTCCCCCCGGGGCAGTTCTTC. The V gene is TRBV2, the J gene TRBJ2-1; no clear D. Germline V gives CDR1 SNHLY, CDR2 FYNNEI. The CDR3 runs to 12 residues. The germline V and J ends were trimmed by 3 bases and 12 bases, with 12 bases remaining between them.

The rearrangement links TRBV9 to TRBJ2-7; 10 nucleotides agree with TRBD1. This CDR3 spans 14 amino acids. Trimming cost V 4 bases and J 6 bases; bases outside gene matches: 7. Germline V gives CDR1 SGDLS, CDR2 YYNGEE. The CDR3: CASSTGQGPGEQYF. The DNA of the CDR3 is TGTGCCAGCAGCACGGGACAGGGGCCCGGCGAGCAGTACTTC.

The chain is built from TRBV11-2 and TRBJ1-6, with D perhaps TRBD1 (6 bases). The CDR3 consists of 15 residues. The V gene's germline CDR1 is SGHAT and CDR2 FQNNGV. Trimming removed 5 bases at V and 7 bases at J, with 15 bases between. The CDR3 nucleotides are TGTGCCAGCAGCATCGAGGGGGGGAACAATTCACCCCTCCACTTT. It codes for CASSIEGGNNSPLHF.

The CDR3 DNA is TGTGCCAGCAGTAGGACAGGGGTGTTACGAACCACTGGAAACACCATATATTTT. Its translation: CASSRTGVLRTTGNTIYF. V usage is TRBV2 and J usage is TRBJ1-3; 9 bases are a match to TRBD1. V shed 5 bases and J 2 bases; nucleotides not matched to a gene: 13. The CDR3 has 18 residues. In germline, CDR1 is SNHLY, CDR2 FYNNEI.

The chain recombines TRBV10-3 with TRBJ1-2, with TRBD1 matching 7 bases. The germline gives CDR1 ENHRY, CDR2 SYGVKD. This CDR3 contains 15 residues. Trimming cost V 2 bases and J 7 bases; bases outside gene matches: 10. The CDR3 nucleotides read TGTGCCATCAGTGAGCGTCAACAGGGGTGGTCTGGCTACACCTTC. Translating gives CAISERQQGWSGYTF.

This chain uses TRBV28 with TRBJ1-4; 7 bases match TRBD1. There are 14 residues in the CDR3. Germline CDR1 reads MDHEN; CDR2 reads SYDVKM. V dropped 4 bases and J dropped 8; count of bases not matched to a gene: 7. Written as DNA, the CDR3 is TGTGCCAGCAGTTCGGGGACAGAGTCCGAAAAACTGTTTTTT. Protein: CASSSGTESEKLFF.

The chain has TRBV3-1 (or the pseudogene TRBV3-2) and TRBJ2-5; 13 bases fit TRBD2. V trimming: 4 bases; J trimming: 8 bases; junction bases outside the gene matches: 16. Germline V gene sequence: CDR1 LGHDT, CDR2 YNNKEL (reference sequence). The CDR3 is made up of 18 amino acids. The CDR3 spells CASSPGLAGWGVEGTQYF. The CDR3 DNA follows: TGTGCCAGCAGCCCGGGACTAGCGGGATGGGGGGTCGAAGGTACCCAGTACTTC.

This clone was detected only a few times. The genes are TRBV4-1 and TRBJ1-6, with D possibly being TRBD1 (6 bases). This CDR3 is built from 15 residues. Germline values: CDR1 MGHRA, CDR2 YSYEKL. Trimming shortened V by 0 bases and J by 11 bases, and 14 bases separated the two germline ends. As DNA, the CDR3 is TGCGCCAGCAGCCAAGATGTAGGGGGAAGGACACCCCTCCACTTT. Its translation: CASSQDVGGRTPLHF.

The rearrangement joins TRBV27 to TRBJ2-1, with a possible D match to TRBD2 (7 bases). Between the trimmed V and J ends, which lost 3 bases and 9 bases, there was a span of 21 bases. The CDR3 sequence is 16 residues long. The germline gives CDR1 MNHEY, CDR2 SMNVEV (reference sequence). The CDR3 nucleotides are TGTGCCAGCAGTTTTCGTTGGAGGGGGGGAGGGAGTGAGCAGTTCTTC. Translated, it gives CASSFRWRGGGSEQFF.

The CDR3 region is CASRDTGASYEQYF. The CDR3 DNA reads as TGTGCCAGCAGGGATACAGGGGCTTCCTACGAGCAGTACTTC. This chain joins TRBV27 and TRBJ2-7; 7 bases align to TRBD1. The CDR3 totals 14 residues. The V gene's germline CDR1 is MNHEY and CDR2 SMNVEV (reference sequence). The junction had 6 bases not matched to a gene; V was cut back by 6 bases and J by 1 base.

V is TRBV7-2 and J is TRBJ1-5; 7 nucleotides line up with TRBD1. Trimming removed 1 base from V and 9 bases from J; junction bases left unmatched: 6. The CDR3 contains 14 residues. CDR1 is SGHTA, CDR2 FQGNSA, per germline. The CDR3 reads CASSLGQGRGPQHF. CDR3 DNA sequence: TGTGCCAGCAGCTTAGGACAGGGTCGAGGGCCCCAGCATTTT. Drawing the rest from reference TRBV7-2 and TRBJ1-5, the complete variable domain is GAGVSQSPSNKVTEKGKDVELRCDPISGHTALYWYRQSLGQGLEFLIYFQGNSAPDKSGLPSDRFSAERTGGSVSTLTIQRTQQEDSAVYLCASSLGQGRGPQHFGDGTRLSIL.

The chain couples TRBV6-6 to TRBJ2-5; 10 bases map to TRBD2. J lost 2 bases, V lost 3 bases, and 6 bases had no gene match. This CDR3 comprises 16 residues. Germline-derived CDR1 and CDR2 are MNHNY and SVGAGI (reference sequence). CDR3 coding DNA: TGTGCCAGCAGTTATGGTCGAGCGGGAGGGCAAGAGACCCAGTACTTC. Its translation: CASSYGRAGGQETQYF.

This chain links TRBV5-5 with TRBJ1-5; D is perhaps TRBD1 (6 bases). Germline V gene sequence: CDR1 SGHKS, CDR2 YYEKEE (reference sequence). CDR3 size: 15 residues. V was cut by 4 bases and J by 8 bases, with 19 bases left in between. The CDR3 sequence is CASSLDSYSREPQHF. In nucleotides, the CDR3 is TGTGCCAGCAGCCTGGACAGCTACTCCCGAGAGCCCCAGCATTTT.

V is TRBV18 and J is TRBJ1-1; 9 positions agree with TRBD1. From germline, CDR1 is KGHSH and CDR2 LQKENI. V gave up 6 bases and J gave up 4 bases; unmatched junction bases: 9. The length of the CDR3 is 15 residues. The CDR3 nucleotides read TGTGCCAGCTCCATAAAAACGGGACAGGGCACTGAAGCTTTCTTT. This gives the protein CASSIKTGQGTEAFF.

The rearrangement links TRBV2 to TRBJ2-7; TRBD1 might be the D (5 bases). Trimming pared 3 bases from V and 1 base from J, leaving 7 bases between. The CDR3 consists of 13 residues. Germline CDR1 reads SNHLY; CDR2 reads FYNNEI. CDR3 nucleotide sequence: TGTGCCAGCAGTGATCCAGGGTCCTACGAGCAGTACTTC. This translates into CASSDPGSYEQYF.

The chain recombines TRBV5-4 with TRBJ2-7; 9 bases fit TRBD1. The V and J ends lost 1 base and 3 bases, in that order; junction bases with no gene match: 8. CDR1 is SGHNT, CDR2 YYREEE, per germline (reference sequence). This CDR3 is 16 amino acids long. The CDR3 DNA reads as TGTGCCAGCAGCTTGCTCCCGGGACAGGGACGCTACGAGCAGTACTTC. It codes for CASSLLPGQGRYEQYF.